A single sample is the source of the 15 T cell receptor beta chains below, sequenced in a study of early T cells in non-severe SARS-CoV-2 infection (dated by TCRdb to the early 2020s). Library generation was performed with 5' RACE. The listed sequencing device is NextSeq 500. The public reads were run again by TCRdb, first through fastp at Q25 and then through MiXCR, and only productive beta chains were kept. When rows share a CDR3 protein, they turn into one entry using the most common DNA and genes. This sample lists 60,000 to 85,000 distinct CDR3 sequences; roughly 16% were detected once. Roughly 12% of the sample is in the top ten clones. The sequencing sample was made of whole blood. These receptors came from an adult who was a healthcare worker with PCR-confirmed SARS-CoV-2 infection or an uninfected control (not recorded which).

The CDR3 loop reads CASSLVQGGFDEQFF. The DNA of the CDR3 is TGTGCCAGCAGCTTGGTTCAGGGGGGTTTCGATGAGCAGTTCTTC. The chain links TRBV5-5 to TRBJ2-1, with D perhaps TRBD1 (7 bases). The CDR3 has 15 residues. From germline, CDR1 is SGHKS and CDR2 YYEKEE (reference sequence). V lost 0 bases and J 8 bases, leaving 15 bases between the germline ends.

V is TRBV5-4 and J is TRBJ2-5, with 9 bases that match TRBD1. V gave up 4 bases and J gave up 4 bases; unmatched junction bases: 11. CDR1 SGHNT and CDR2 YYREEE come from the germline V gene (reference sequence). The CDR3 totals 16 residues. The CDR3 here is CASSLGDRARVETQYF. The CDR3, as DNA: TGTGCCAGCAGCCTGGGGGACAGGGCCCGGGTAGAGACCCAGTACTTC.

In this sample, this clonotype turned up a few times. The chain uses TRBV6-6 and TRBJ1-5; D gene uncertain. Germline CDR1 MNHNY, CDR2 SVGAGI (reference sequence). Trimming left V 2 bases short and J 5 bases short, with 4 bases between. The CDR3 is made up of 12 amino acids. The DNA for the CDR3 is TGTGCCAGCAGTTACGGGGATCAGCCCCAGCATTTT. Protein: CASSYGDQPQHF.

This clonotype was picked up a small number of times. CDR3 sequence: CASSLPAGATDTQYF. The CDR3 DNA sequence: TGTGCCAGCAGCTTACCAGCGGGAGCCACAGATACGCAGTATTTT. This sequence joins TRBV7-8 and TRBJ2-3, with 8 bases matching TRBD2. Germline V gene sequence: CDR1 SGHVS, CDR2 FQNEAQ. J lost 2 bases, V lost 2 bases, and 3 bases had no gene match. This CDR3 is built from 15 residues.

This rearrangement joins TRBV5-1 to TRBJ2-7, with 8 bases aligning to TRBD1. CDR1 is SGHRS and CDR2 is YFSETQ in the germline V gene. This CDR3 has 14 amino acids. Trimming removed 4 bases from V and 4 bases from J; junction bases left unmatched: 7. The CDR3 DNA is TGCGCCAGCAGCCAAGGACAGGGTTTGTACGAGCAGTACTTC. Its translation is CASSQGQGLYEQYF.

A single count supports this clonotype. The V gene is TRBV7-9, the J gene TRBJ1-5; D unclear. Germline V gene sequence: CDR1 SEHNR, CDR2 FQNEAQ (reference sequence). V was clipped by 3 bases and J by 1 base, with 7 bases between them. CDR3 length equals 14 residues. CDR3 DNA sequence: TGTGCCAGCAGCTTTCCCGGGAGCAATCAGCCCCAGCATTTT. This encodes CASSFPGSNQPQHF.

This clonotype was found many times. This sequence joins TRBV4-1 and TRBJ2-5; TRBD1 matches at 12 bases. The CDR3 extends over 16 amino acids. The germline V gene encodes CDR1 MGHRA and CDR2 YSYEKL. V shed 3 bases, J shed 5 bases, and the junction held 7 bases outside the gene matches. The CDR3 DNA follows: TGCGCCAGCAGCCAGGGGACAGGGGGCGAGAGGGAGACCCAGTACTTC. Amino acid sequence: CASSQGTGGERETQYF.

This clonotype showed up just a few times. The rearrangement joins TRBV5-3 to TRBJ2-6; D ambiguous. TRBV5-3 is labeled an ORF, and its function is uncertain. Trimming cost V 8 bases and J 2 bases, with 14 bases left between them. This CDR3 is 15 amino acids long. In DNA form, the CDR3 reads TGTGCCAGCTCCTTAGGTTGGCCTGGGGCCAACGTCCTGACTTTC. It encodes CASSLGWPGANVLTF.

J is TRBJ2-1 and V is TRBV12-3 or TRBV12-4; D perhaps matches TRBD2 (8 bases). Trimming left V 8 bases short and J 6 bases short, with 26 bases between. The CDR3 has 17 amino acids. DNA for the CDR3: TGTGCCAGCGATTTCAGGGGGGGGCTAGCGGGCGTCAATGAGCAGTTCTTC. Translated: CASDFRGGLAGVNEQFF.

The chain couples TRBV28 to TRBJ1-1, with D hard to call. V was trimmed by 1 base and J by 0 bases, leaving 15 bases between them. The germline V gene encodes CDR1 MDHEN and CDR2 SYDVKM. CDR3 length: 17 residues. The CDR3: CASSLSAEPVMNTEAFF. CDR3 DNA: TGTGCCAGCAGTTTATCTGCGGAGCCTGTCATGAACACTGAAGCTTTCTTT.

This clonotype came up a few times. The chain uses TRBV6-6 and TRBJ1-5; 7 positions match TRBD1. Germline values: CDR1 MNHNY, CDR2 SVGAGI (reference sequence). The CDR3 extends over 14 amino acids. Trimming cost V 8 bases and J 4 bases; bases outside gene matches: 8. The CDR3 loop is CASHLRGSNQPQHF. CDR3 DNA sequence: TGTGCCAGCCACCTCAGGGGGTCAAATCAGCCCCAGCATTTT.

The genes are TRBV3-1 and TRBJ2-1, with 7 nucleotides matching TRBD2. Trimming cost V 2 bases and J 2 bases; bases outside gene matches: 6. The CDR3 spans 16 residues. CDR1 and CDR2 (germline): LGHDT, YNNKEL (reference sequence). CDR3 residues: CASSQQSRGTYNEQFF. In nucleotides, the CDR3 is TGTGCCAGCAGCCAACAATCGCGGGGGACCTACAATGAGCAGTTCTTC.

This clonotype was seen a handful of times. This rearrangement joins TRBV24-1 to TRBJ2-3, with TRBD2 as a possible D gene (5 bases). The CDR3 runs to 16 residues. Trimming pared 3 bases from V and 5 bases from J, leaving 17 bases between. Germline V gene lookup returns CDR1 KGHDR and CDR2 SFDVKD. DNA for the CDR3: TGTGCCACCAGTGATCCCCGAGGGCCTGGGAGAGATACGCAGTATTTT. Encoded protein: CATSDPRGPGRDTQYF.

The gene calls are TRBV28 and TRBJ1-6; a weak D match, TRBD1 (6 bases). This CDR3 is 15 amino acids long. Looked up from germline, CDR1 is MDHEN and CDR2 is SYDVKM. V was trimmed by 8 bases and J by 5 bases, leaving 16 bases between them. In DNA, the CDR3 is TGTGCCAGCCATGGGGGAACAGGGAATAATTCACCCCTCCACTTT. Protein sequence: CASHGGTGNNSPLHF.

This clonotype has just a few counts. The V gene is TRBV29-1, the J gene TRBJ1-1; D is unclear. This CDR3 spans 12 amino acids. V shed 5 bases and J shed 1 base, with 8 bases lying between them. CDR1 is SQVTM, CDR2 ANQGSEA, per germline. CDR3 loop: CSVHVTNTEAFF. CDR3 in DNA: TGCAGCGTTCACGTGACGAACACTGAAGCTTTCTTT. Looking up the rest from reference TRBV29-1 and TRBJ1-1 gives the full variable domain: SAVISQKPSRDICQRGTSLTIQCQVDSQVTMMFWYRQQPGQSLTLIATANQGSEATYESGFVIDKFPISRPNLTFSTLTVSNMSPEDSSIYLCSVHVTNTEAFFGQGTRLTVV.